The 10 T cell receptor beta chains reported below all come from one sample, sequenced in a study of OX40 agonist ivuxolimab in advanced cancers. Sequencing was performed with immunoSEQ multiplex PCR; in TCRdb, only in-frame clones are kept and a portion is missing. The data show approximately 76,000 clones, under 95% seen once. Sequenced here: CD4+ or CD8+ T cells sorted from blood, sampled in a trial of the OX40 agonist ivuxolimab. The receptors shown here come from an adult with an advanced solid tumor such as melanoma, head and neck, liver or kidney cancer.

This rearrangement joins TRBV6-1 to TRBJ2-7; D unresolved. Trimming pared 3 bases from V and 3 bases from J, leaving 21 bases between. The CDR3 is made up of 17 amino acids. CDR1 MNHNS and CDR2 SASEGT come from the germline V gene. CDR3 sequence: CASSEGPQAALLYEQYF. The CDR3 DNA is TGTGCCAGCAGTGAGGGCCCCCAGGCGGCTCTCCTCTACGAGCAGTACTTC.

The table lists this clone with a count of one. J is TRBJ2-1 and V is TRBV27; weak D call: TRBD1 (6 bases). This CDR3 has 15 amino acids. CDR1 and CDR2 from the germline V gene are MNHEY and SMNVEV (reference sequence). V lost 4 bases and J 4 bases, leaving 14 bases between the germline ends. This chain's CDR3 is CASSSWGPQYNEQFF. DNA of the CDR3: TGTGCCAGCAGTTCATGGGGGCCACAATACAATGAGCAGTTCTTC.

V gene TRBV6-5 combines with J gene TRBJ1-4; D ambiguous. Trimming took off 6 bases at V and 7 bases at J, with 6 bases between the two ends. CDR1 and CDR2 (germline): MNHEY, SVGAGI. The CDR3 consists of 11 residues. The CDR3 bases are TGTGCCAGCAGGGTGGGTGAAAAACTGTTTTTT. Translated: CASRVGEKLFF.

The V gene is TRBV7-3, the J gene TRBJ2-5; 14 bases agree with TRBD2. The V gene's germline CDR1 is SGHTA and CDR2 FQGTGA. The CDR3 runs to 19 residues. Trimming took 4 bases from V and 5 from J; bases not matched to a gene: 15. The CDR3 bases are TGTGCCAGCAGCTCCTACGGTCCGGGACTAGCGGGGGATCAGGAGACCCAGTACTTC. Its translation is CASSSYGPGLAGDQETQYF.

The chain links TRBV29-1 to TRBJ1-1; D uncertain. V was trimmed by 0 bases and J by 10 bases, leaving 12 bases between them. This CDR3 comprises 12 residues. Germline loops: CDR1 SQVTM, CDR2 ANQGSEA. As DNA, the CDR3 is TGCAGCGTTGAAGATAATCCCGGGAGAGCTTTCTTT. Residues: CSVEDNPGRAFF.

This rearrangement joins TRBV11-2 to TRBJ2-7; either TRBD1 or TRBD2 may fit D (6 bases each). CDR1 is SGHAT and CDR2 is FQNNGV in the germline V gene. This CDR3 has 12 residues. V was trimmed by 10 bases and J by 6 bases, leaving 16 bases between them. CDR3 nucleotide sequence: TGTGCCACCCGGGGGCTTGAGGGCGAGCAGTACTTC. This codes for CATRGLEGEQYF.

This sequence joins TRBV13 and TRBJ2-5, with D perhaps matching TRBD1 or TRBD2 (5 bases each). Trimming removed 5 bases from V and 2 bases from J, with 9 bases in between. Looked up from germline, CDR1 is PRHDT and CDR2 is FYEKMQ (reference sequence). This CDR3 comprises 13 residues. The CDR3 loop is CASSDGAQETQYF. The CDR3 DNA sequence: TGTGCCAGCAGCGACGGGGCTCAAGAGACCCAGTACTTC.

The CDR3 loop reads CASSPGDSTYEQYF. DNA for the CDR3: TGCGCCAGCAGCCCGGGGGACAGTACCTACGAGCAGTACTTC. The chain employs TRBV5-1 and TRBJ2-7; D possibly corresponds to TRBD1 (7 bases). Germline assignment: CDR1 SGHRS and CDR2 YFSETQ. The CDR3 runs 14 residues. The ends were cut back, 4 bases at V and 2 bases at J, with 13 bases in the middle.

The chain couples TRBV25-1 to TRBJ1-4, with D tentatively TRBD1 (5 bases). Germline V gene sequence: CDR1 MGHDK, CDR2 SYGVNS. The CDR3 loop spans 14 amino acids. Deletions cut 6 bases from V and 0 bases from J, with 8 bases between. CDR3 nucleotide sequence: TGTGCCAGCAGGGGGCCTCCAACTAATGAAAAACTGTTTTTT. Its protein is CASRGPPTNEKLFF.

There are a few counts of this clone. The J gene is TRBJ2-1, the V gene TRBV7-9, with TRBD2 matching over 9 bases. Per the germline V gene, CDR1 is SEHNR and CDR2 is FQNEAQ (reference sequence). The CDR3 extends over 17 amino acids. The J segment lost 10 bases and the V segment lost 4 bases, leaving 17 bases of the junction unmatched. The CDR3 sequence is CASSSWAGGLNGNEQFF. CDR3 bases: TGTGCCAGCAGCTCCTGGGCGGGGGGGCTAAATGGGAACGAGCAGTTCTTC.